Following are 13 T cell receptor beta chains from one sample sequenced in a study of neoadjuvant anti-PD-1 for oral cavity cancer (dated by TCRdb to about 2021). The sample's time point label is to be understood as: after neoadjuvant nivolumab, at surgical resection. Library construction relied on the immunoSEQ multiplex PCR assay. TCRdb obtained this table from immuneACCESS and retained in-frame rearrangements with V and J assigned. These tables miss some clones; where compared with another copy, unresolved V genes account for less than half of the shortfall, and the remainder is unexplained. The sample table contains roughly 20,000 clones; only one count was recorded for more than 35% of them. The top ten hold around 40% of the sample. The material was tumor tissue, obtained after nivolumab (anti-PD-1) treatment. The origin of the receptors is a person aged 35-80 years with oral cavity squamous cell carcinoma.

J is TRBJ1-3 and V is TRBV7-2; D uncertain. The CDR3 is 16 residues long. V was trimmed by 5 bases and J by 0 bases, leaving 14 bases between them. CDR1 is SGHTA, CDR2 FQGNSA, per germline. The DNA of the CDR3 is TGTGCCAGCAGCCCCCAGGCCGGGAACTCTGGAAACACCATATATTTT. Translated, it gives CASSPQAGNSGNTIYF.

This clone was observed a handful of times. The chain couples TRBV28 to TRBJ2-3; D is ambiguous. The V gene's germline CDR1 is MDHEN and CDR2 SYDVKM. The CDR3 totals 14 residues. Trimming stripped 3 bases from V and 6 bases from J, with 13 bases between. The CDR3 DNA sequence: TGTGCCAGCAGTTTCCAAAGTGCGGTGGATACGCAGTATTTT. It codes for CASSFQSAVDTQYF.

This clone appeared a single time. The chain joins TRBV14 to TRBJ1-2; no definite D call. CDR3 length: 13 amino acids. From germline, CDR1 is SGHDN and CDR2 FVKESK. Trimming shortened V by 0 bases and J by 5 bases, and 7 bases separated the two germline ends. The CDR3, as DNA: TGTGCCAGCAGCCAAGACAGAGAATATGGCTACACCTTC. It is translated as CASSQDREYGYTF.

The chain employs TRBV7-6 and TRBJ2-2, with D perhaps TRBD1 (7 bases). Germline CDR1 reads SGHVS; CDR2 reads FNYEAQ. CDR3 length equals 19 residues. Trimming took off 5 bases at V and 4 bases at J, with 26 bases between the two ends. CDR3 nucleotides: TGTGCCAGCAGCACTCGCACCTCGGCAGGGGGGCTGAGCACCGGGGAGCTGTTTTTT. This codes for CASSTRTSAGGLSTGELFF.

The chain employs TRBV28 and TRBJ2-1; 7 nucleotides agree with TRBD2. Germline V CDR1 and CDR2: MDHEN, SYDVKM. V was pared by 1 base and J by 6 bases, with 6 bases of the junction left unmatched. The CDR3 totals 15 residues. This CDR3 is CASSLFPRTSNEQFF. The CDR3 DNA reads as TGTGCCAGCAGTTTATTCCCTCGGACTAGCAATGAGCAGTTCTTC.

The rearrangement links TRBV10-1 to TRBJ2-1; possibly TRBD1 for D (6 bases). This CDR3 comprises 12 residues. Trimming cost V 5 bases and J 8 bases, with 10 bases left between them. Germline lookup yields CDR1 WNHNN and CDR2 SYGVQD (reference sequence). The CDR3 protein is CASSRDTDEQFF. The CDR3 DNA sequence: TGCGCCAGCAGTCGGGACACCGATGAGCAGTTCTTC.

The chain is built from TRBV4-2 and TRBJ1-6; 7 bases align to TRBD1. V was clipped by 4 bases and J by 6 bases; unmatched bases: 3. The CDR3 sequence is 14 residues long. Germline CDR1 LGHNA, CDR2 YNFKEQ. Here the CDR3 reads CASSRGQFNSPLHF. The CDR3, as DNA: TGTGCCAGCAGCCGGGGACAGTTTAATTCACCCCTCCACTTT.

This clone was recorded only once. The chain joins TRBV7-8 to TRBJ1-5; tentatively, D is TRBD1 (6 bases). The CDR3 loop spans 16 amino acids. The V end lost 5 bases, the J end lost 0 bases, and 14 bases lay between the germline ends. The germline CDR1 and CDR2 sequences are SGHVS and FQNEAQ. This chain's CDR3 is CASSIRGWYSNQPQHF. The CDR3 DNA is TGTGCCAGCAGCATTAGGGGGTGGTATAGCAATCAGCCCCAGCATTTT. Using reference TRBV7-8 and TRBJ1-5 for the parts outside the CDR3, the full variable domain is GAGVSQSPRYKVAKRGQDVALRCDPISGHVSLFWYQQALGQGPEFLTYFQNEAQLDKSGLPSDRFFAERPEGSVSTLKIQRTQQEDSAVYLCASSIRGWYSNQPQHFGDGTRLSIL.

By its share, this clone is medium-sized. This chain links TRBV5-6 with TRBJ2-1; the D call may be TRBD1 or TRBD2 (5 bases each). V was trimmed by 4 bases and J by 13 bases, leaving 21 bases between them. Germline lookup yields CDR1 SGHDT and CDR2 YYEEEE. CDR3 length: 14 residues. The CDR3 DNA reads TGTGCCAGCAGCCCAACCGGAGAGGGGCGAAGTCAGTTCTTC. Translating it yields CASSPTGEGRSQFF.

This sequence joins TRBV4-1 and TRBJ2-5; weak D call: TRBD2 (5 bases). V lost 7 bases and J lost 1, with 10 bases in between. The V gene's germline CDR1 is MGHRA and CDR2 YSYEKL. There are 13 residues in the CDR3. CDR3 nucleotide sequence: TGCGCCAGCACCCGGGGTTCCCAAGAGACCCAGTACTTC. It specifies CASTRGSQETQYF.

This clone was recorded at least ten times. The V and J genes are TRBV11-2 and TRBJ2-2; 16 positions agree with TRBD2. The V segment lost 4 bases and the J segment 4 bases; nucleotides outside the gene matches: 6. The CDR3 spans 18 residues. Per germline, CDR1 SGHAT and CDR2 FQNNGV. CDR3 amino acids: CASSWGLAGGPGTGELFF. The CDR3 DNA is TGTGCCAGCAGCTGGGGACTAGCGGGGGGGCCGGGCACCGGGGAGCTGTTTTTT.

The chain couples TRBV6-5 to TRBJ1-6; TRBD1 is a possible D gene (6 bases). V lost 2 bases to trimming and J lost 7 bases, with 9 bases between them. The germline V gene has CDR1 MNHEY and CDR2 SVGAGI. The CDR3 runs 14 residues. This chain's CDR3 is CASSYRGANSPLHF. The CDR3 DNA follows: TGTGCCAGCAGTTACAGGGGGGCCAATTCACCCCTCCACTTT.

The chain has TRBV11-3 and TRBJ2-7; D is uncertain. CDR1 SGHNT and CDR2 YENEEA come from the germline V gene. The length of the CDR3 is 10 residues. The CDR3: CAPATYEQYF. The CDR3 nucleotides read TGTGCTCCGGCCACCTACGAGCAGTACTTC. Variable domain in full (rest from reference TRBV11-3 and TRBJ2-7): EAGVVQSPRYKIIEKKQPVAFWCNPISGHNTLYWYLQNLGQGPELLIRYENEEAVDDSQLPKDRFSAERLKGVDSTLKIQPAELGDSAVYLCAPATYEQYFGPGTRLTVT.